The clone carrying this TCR beta chain was detected many times. Its antigen is undetermined. This sample is drawn from a study of cytomegalovirus exposure and HLA in healthy donors. Regarding the study as a whole: Donors were assumed by presence/absence analyses to have roughly uniform sequencing depth. In a later analysis, across HLA loci, associated TCR counts were highest for DRB1, lowest for HLA-C. Rare TCR sequences predominated, though certain public TCRs were found in many donors. A later analysis reportedly found fewer N-insertions in an Asian-associated ancestry cluster than the approximately 660-donor mean.

The PCR was carried out with 60 Vbeta primers and 13 Jbeta primers. Libraries were prepared by immunoSEQ multiplex PCR; TCRdb keeps only in-frame clonotypes and omits some of them. The top ten clones hold approximately 4.4% of a sample with approximately 90,000 clones, about 77% of them seen once. The CDR3 length is 11 residues. Trimming took 6 bases from V and 0 from J, leaving 5 bases between them. In germline, CDR1 is SQVTM, CDR2 ANQGSEA. V and J are TRBV29-1 and TRBJ1-1; D gene ambiguous. Sequencing was done on a sample of PBMCs. This TCR was recovered from a woman in her forties in good health and CMV-seronegative. This CDR3 is CSVTVNTEAFF. DNA for the CDR3: TGCAGCGTCACAGTGAACACTGAAGCTTTCTTT.